Sequencing of this TCR beta chain was carried out in a study of Graves' ophthalmopathy and Graves' hyperthyroidism. Findings and limits, study-wide: Most thyroid clonotypes with frequency above 0.001 were detected in blood too.

Germline lookup yields CDR1 SGHTA and CDR2 FQGNSA. Trimming left V 2 bases short and J 5 bases short, with 10 bases between. The CDR3 length is 15 residues. This clonotype was observed at least ten times. Antigen: not known. RNA transcripts were the source from which TCR beta CDR3 regions were amplified. Second-round multiplex PCR came after first-round RT-PCR with HTBI primers. TCRdb ran MiXCR on the multiplex PCR reads and lists one entry per CDR3 protein. Of 1 million to 1.3 million distinct CDR3 sequences listed, about 36% are singletons. The sample taken for sequencing was peripheral blood or thyroid tissue (not recorded which). The source of this sequence is an adult man with Graves' hyperthyroidism. The chain links TRBV7-2 to TRBJ1-6; the D is unclear. This chain's CDR3 is CASSLLKADNSPLHF. The CDR3 DNA is TGTGCCAGCAGCTTATTGAAGGCAGATAATTCACCCCTCCACTTT.